The rows below give T cell receptor beta chains drawn from one sample of a study of tacrolimus-resistant gene-edited T cells for transplant recipients. TCRdb's table, derived via immunoSEQ multiplex PCR, lists solely in-frame clones and lacks some. The table shows 700 or so clones, with about 46% occurring only once. Sequenced input: a CMV-specific product grown in culture. These receptors came from a human donor in good health, a blood donor. Both conserved end residues are part of each CDR3. Fields, in order: J gene, V gene, D gene, clone size, CDR3 DNA, CDR3 protein. D genes are given only for firm matches. Clone size appears in some rows only: once, few, many, or a class for an expanded clone.

TRBJ2-5 | TRBV6-5 | TRBD1 | - | TGTGCCAGCAGTTACGGACAGGGGGGAGGAGAGACCCAGTACTTC | CASSYGQGGGETQYF
TRBJ2-1 | TRBV7-2 | - | - | TGTGCCAGCAGCTTAGGGAGCGCGAGTTACAATGAGCAGTTCTTC | CASSLGSASYNEQFF
TRBJ1-1 | TRBV28 | TRBD1 | once | TGTGCCAGCAGCCCGCGGGGACAGGGGAACACTGAAGCTTTCTTT | CASSPRGQGNTEAFF
TRBJ2-1 | TRBV20-1 | - | medium-sized | TGCAGTGCTAGTAACCGGGGTGGTCGAAATGAGCAGTTCTTC | CSASNRGGRNEQFF
TRBJ1-4 | TRBV7-6 | - | large | TGTGCCAGCAGCAAGGCCCCCGGGACAACTAATGAAAAACTGTTTTTT | CASSKAPGTTNEKLFF
TRBJ1-1 | TRBV25-1 | - | - | TGTGCCAGCATTTCGGGCACTGAAGCTTTCTTT | CASISGTEAFF
TRBJ1-6 | TRBV28 | - | few | TGTGCCACGGACATCGCGACCCATTCACCCCTCCACTTT | CATDIATHSPLHF
TRBJ2-1 | TRBV18 | - | - | TGTGCCAGCTCACCCGGGACTCACAATGAGCAGTTCTTC | CASSPGTHNEQFF
TRBJ2-2 | TRBV11-3 | - | - | TGTGCCAGCAGCTTCGGCGGGGAGCTGTTTTTT | CASSFGGELFF
TRBJ2-1 | TRBV10-3 | - | - | TGTGCCATCAGTGTAGGCTCCAGCTCCTACAATGAGCAGTTCTTC | CAISVGSSSYNEQFF
TRBJ1-6 | TRBV6-2/TRBV6-3 | TRBD1 | - | TGTGCCAGCAGTGATCCGGGACAGGCAAGCTCCTATAATTCACCCCTCCACTTT | CASSDPGQASSYNSPLHF
TRBJ2-5 | TRBV5-4 | - | - | TGTGCCAGCAGCTTGGCCGGTGAGACCCAGTACTTC | CASSLAGETQYF
TRBJ1-6 | TRBV4-3 | - | - | TGCGCCAGCAGCCAAGATGGGGAGGGAGGCGGTTCACCCCTCCACTTT | CASSQDGEGGGSPLHF
TRBJ2-1 | TRBV6-2/TRBV6-3 | TRBD2 | medium-sized | TGTGCCAGCACCCCCCAGCGGGGGTCGGAAAACAATGAGCAGTTCTTC | CASTPQRGSENNEQFF
TRBJ1-5 | TRBV12-3/TRBV12-4 | - | medium-sized | TGTGCCAGCAGAAGGGGGGATCAGCCCCAGCATTTT | CASRRGDQPQHF
TRBJ2-1 | TRBV27 | TRBD2 | - | TGTGCCAGCAGTCCCATGACTAGCGGGGGGCGGTACAATGAGCAGTTCTTC | CASSPMTSGGRYNEQFF
TRBJ1-6 | TRBV4-3 | - | - | TGCGCCAGCAGCCAAGATTTCGGGACTTGGCCCCCACCCCTCCACTTT | CASSQDFGTWPPPLHF
TRBJ1-1 | TRBV2 | - | medium-sized | TGTGCCAGCTCCAGGGTGTCGGCGAACACTGAAGCTTTCTTT | CASSRVSANTEAFF
TRBJ1-1 | TRBV7-6 | - | few | TGTGCCAGTTTGCGTCAGGGAGGGACTGAAGCTTTCTTT | CASLRQGGTEAFF
TRBJ1-5 | TRBV15 | - | medium-sized | TGTGCCACCAGCAGAGATTGGGGGGCGGGCAATCAGCCCCAGCATTTT | CATSRDWGAGNQPQHF
TRBJ2-3 | TRBV7-2 | TRBD2 | - | TGTGCCAGCAGCTCGAACCTAGCGGGGACCACAGATACGCAGTATTTT | CASSSNLAGTTDTQYF
TRBJ1-4 | TRBV6-1 | TRBD1 | - | TGTGCCAGCAGTGAAGTGTGGAGGGGGCATGAAAAACTGTTTTTT | CASSEVWRGHEKLFF
TRBJ1-2 | TRBV5-1 | - | - | TGCGCCAGCAGCTTGGCACCTTTCGGGGGCCCTCTCGGGAGCTACACCTTC | CASSLAPFGGPLGSYTF
TRBJ2-1 | TRBV4-1 | - | - | TGCGCCAGCAGCCAAGTGGTACTTAACAATGAGCAGTTCTTC | CASSQVVLNNEQFF
TRBJ1-1 | TRBV7-2 | - | - | TGTGCCAGCAGTCTCCTTGGACGCACTGAAGCTTTCTTT | CASSLLGRTEAFF
TRBJ2-1 | TRBV4-3 | - | large | TGCGCCAGCAGCGGGGACCGGTTGCAAAGCAATGAGCAGTTCTTC | CASSGDRLQSNEQFF
TRBJ2-2 | TRBV5-6 | TRBD2 | large | TGTGCCAGCGCGCGCTTTGGCGGGGGAATGTACCGGGAGCTGTTTTTT | CASARFGGGMYRELFF
TRBJ2-5 | TRBV20-1 | - | - | TGCAGTGCTACCCACCAAGAGACCCAGTACTTC | CSATHQETQYF
TRBJ2-1 | TRBV6-6 | TRBD2 | - | TGTGCCAGCAGTCATTCCGGGCGGGGGGGCTCCTACAATGAGCAGTTCTTC | CASSHSGRGGSYNEQFF
TRBJ2-1 | TRBV6-1 | - | few | TGTGCCAGCAGTGGGACGTCGAGGGCCTGGAGTAATGAGCAGTTCTTC | CASSGTSRAWSNEQFF
TRBJ2-3 | TRBV5-1 | TRBD2 | - | TGCGCCACCGCGACTAGCGGGGGACCTAAGGGGCAGTATTTT | CATATSGGPKGQYF
TRBJ1-2 | TRBV12-3/TRBV12-4 | - | - | TGTGCCAGCAGTTATATCGGGAGTGGCTACACCTTC | CASSYIGSGYTF
TRBJ1-1 | TRBV30 | - | medium-sized | TGTGCCTGGAGTCAACAGGGAAAAGCTTTCTTT | CAWSQQGKAFF
TRBJ2-1 | TRBV4-3 | TRBD1 | large | TGCGCCAGCAGCCAAGACAAGGGACAGAGTAACAATGAGCAGTTCTTC | CASSQDKGQSNNEQFF
TRBJ2-1 | TRBV27 | TRBD2 | - | TGTGCCAGCCACGGGGGGGCCTCAAATGAGCAGTTCTTC | CASHGGASNEQFF
TRBJ2-3 | TRBV2 | TRBD1 | - | TGTGCCAGCGGGACAGGATACACAGATACGCAGTATTTT | CASGTGYTDTQYF
TRBJ1-6 | TRBV7-2 | TRBD1 | - | TGTGCCAGCAGCTTATTGTATTTCGGGACAGGTGGTTCACCCCTCCACTTT | CASSLLYFGTGGSPLHF
TRBJ2-1 | TRBV2 | - | - | TGTGCCAGCAGTGCGGGGACCACCTCCTACAATGAGCAGTTCTTC | CASSAGTTSYNEQFF
TRBJ1-3 | TRBV6-5 | - | - | TGTGCCACCGAGGGGTTCTCAGGAAACACCATATATTTT | CATEGFSGNTIYF
TRBJ2-2 | TRBV4-3 | - | - | TGCGCCAGCAGCACCCAATTGGGGGGGGAGCTGTTTTTT | CASSTQLGGELFF
TRBJ1-2 | TRBV6-5 | - | - | TGTGCCAGTGGTCGGCTTTTAGTCTATGGCTACACCTTC | CASGRLLVYGYTF
TRBJ2-1 | TRBV19 | - | few | TGTGCCAGTAGTGGGGGGCGGACCCTTTACAATGAGCAGTTCTTC | CASSGGRTLYNEQFF